Presented here are 6 T cell receptor beta chains from one specimen sequenced in a study of regulatory T cells in long-lasting Graves disease. CDR3-region Arm-PCR and iRepertoire HTBI primers produced the TCR beta libraries. A single record per CDR3 protein comes from TCRdb applying MiXCR to the multiplex PCR reads. This repertoire shows 350,000 to 450,000 distinct CDR3 sequences, approximately 15% found once; its top ten account for about 8%. As for time point: newly diagnosed GD, antithyroid drugs for less than 3 months. RNA extracted from PBMCs served as the sequencing template. Another study also made use of these data, one on T cells in Graves' hyperthyroidism and ophthalmopathy.

Source: peripheral blood mononuclear cells (PBMCs), taken at new diagnosis, from a patient treated with antithyroid drugs. All receptors come from a woman in her thirties or forties with Graves disease.

This clonotype was seen many times. This chain connects TRBV29-1 to TRBJ2-1; no clear D gene. V was shortened by 3 bases and J by 4 bases, with 16 bases between the two germline ends. The CDR3 has 15 amino acids. Germline lookup yields CDR1 SQVTM and CDR2 ANQGSEA. Written as DNA, the CDR3 is TGCAGCGTTGAGATTGTTGGGATACTATACAATGAGCAGTTCTTC. It yields the protein CSVEIVGILYNEQFF.

This clonotype was recorded at least ten times. The chain combines TRBV12-3 or TRBV12-4 with TRBJ2-3, with TRBD2 identical over 7 bases. The CDR3 is made up of 16 amino acids. Trimming took 7 bases from V and 4 from J; bases not matched to a gene: 14. CDR3 nucleotide sequence: TGTGCCAGCACCCAAATTGGGCGGGAGCTTGCAGATACGCAGTATTTT. Its translation is CASTQIGRELADTQYF.

This clonotype appeared many times. V and J are TRBV28 and TRBJ2-2, with 9 bases aligning to TRBD1. The CDR3 is 14 amino acids. CDR1 is MDHEN and CDR2 is SYDVKM in the germline V gene. With 5 bases clipped from V and 5 bases from J, the junction kept 3 bases outside the gene matches. CDR3 DNA sequence: TGTGCCAGCAGTCGCGACAGGGGGACCGGGGAGCTGTTTTTT. It yields the protein CASSRDRGTGELFF.

This clonotype was detected many times. The chain employs TRBV27 and TRBJ1-6; possibly TRBD1 for D (5 bases). CDR3 size: 15 residues. From germline, CDR1 is MNHEY and CDR2 SMNVEV (reference sequence). Trimming cost V 6 bases and J 4 bases, with 13 bases left between them. As DNA, the CDR3 is TGTGCCAGCAGCGATACCGGGACTTATAATTCACCCCTCCACTTT. The encoded protein is CASSDTGTYNSPLHF.

This chain connects TRBV4-1 to TRBJ2-1, with D possibly called TRBD1 or TRBD2 (6 bases each). Germline V gene lookup returns CDR1 MGHRA and CDR2 YSYEKL. CDR3 length equals 15 residues. Trimming shortened V by 1 base and J by 1 base, and 8 bases separated the two germline ends. The CDR3 protein is CASSQVGGSYNEQFF. For the CDR3, the DNA is TGCGCCAGCAGCCAAGTAGGGGGGTCCTACAATGAGCAGTTCTTC.

This chain links TRBV5-1 with TRBJ2-7; D perhaps matches TRBD1 (6 bases). Germline V CDR1 and CDR2: SGHRS, YFSETQ. Trimming stripped 0 bases from V and 5 bases from J, with 15 bases between. This CDR3 is built from 15 residues. CDR3 in amino acids: CASSLDGQSNHEQYF. The CDR3 DNA reads TGCGCCAGCAGCTTGGACGGACAGTCAAACCACGAGCAGTACTTC. The full variable domain, rest sourced from reference TRBV5-1 and TRBJ2-7, is KAGVTQTPRYLIKTRGQQVTLSCSPISGHRSVSWYQQTPGQGLQFLFEYFSETQRNKGNFPGRFSGRQFSNSRSEMNVSTLELGDSALYLCASSLDGQSNHEQYFGPGTRLTVT.